Below, one T cell receptor (beta chain) is given with its context. As yet, its antigen is unknown. The naive CD8 population came from CD45RO-negative cells selected for CCR7, without terminally differentiated effector memory CD45RA+ cells. None of the donors, who were healthy HIV-negative adults, had recently had acute infections or vaccinations. All the donors were Caucasian adults who lived in Nashville, Tennessee. Method: immunoSEQ multiplex PCR; TCRdb's copy keeps in-frame clones and lacks some. The profile shows a few million clones, around 95% of them singletons. The data derive from a study of shared clonotypes between healthy human individuals. J lost 6 bases, V lost 6 bases, and 11 bases had no gene match. The germline CDR1 and CDR2 sequences are MNHEY and SVGAGI. The CDR3 length is 15 residues. Points from the study as a whole: Sharing of clonotypes among donors was expected to vary with sequencing depth.

This clonotype was obtained from a man between 18 and 29 years old in good health. Some clones in this sample may be carry-over from other donors' samples. The J gene is TRBJ2-3, the V gene TRBV6-5; TRBD1 matches 8 bases. Sequencing was done on a sample of naive CD8+ T cells from PBMCs. The DNA of the CDR3 is TGTGCCAGCAGCCCACGGACAGGGATCACGGATACGCAGTATTTT. Protein product: CASSPRTGITDTQYF.